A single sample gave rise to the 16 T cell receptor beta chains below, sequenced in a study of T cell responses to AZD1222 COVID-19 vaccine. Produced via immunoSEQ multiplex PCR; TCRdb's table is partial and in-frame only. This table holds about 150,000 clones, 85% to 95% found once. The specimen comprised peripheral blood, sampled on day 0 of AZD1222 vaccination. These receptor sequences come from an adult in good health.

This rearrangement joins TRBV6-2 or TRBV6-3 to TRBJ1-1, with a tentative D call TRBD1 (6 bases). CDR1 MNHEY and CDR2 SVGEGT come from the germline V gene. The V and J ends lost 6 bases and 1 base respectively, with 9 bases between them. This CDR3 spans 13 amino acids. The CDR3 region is CASSRGPNTEAFF. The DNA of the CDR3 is TGTGCCAGCAGCAGGGGACCGAACACTGAAGCTTTCTTT.

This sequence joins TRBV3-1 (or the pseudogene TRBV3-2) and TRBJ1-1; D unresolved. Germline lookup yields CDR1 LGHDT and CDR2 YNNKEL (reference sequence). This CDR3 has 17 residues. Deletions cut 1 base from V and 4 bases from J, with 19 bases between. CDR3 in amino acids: CASSQGLGPLDGTEAFF. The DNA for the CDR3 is TGTGCCAGCAGCCAAGGGTTGGGTCCCCTGGACGGCACTGAAGCTTTCTTT.

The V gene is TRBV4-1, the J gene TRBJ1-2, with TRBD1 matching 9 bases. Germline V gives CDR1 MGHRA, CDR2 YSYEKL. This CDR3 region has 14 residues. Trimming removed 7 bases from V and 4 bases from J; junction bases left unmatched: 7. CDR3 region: CASKRTGEVYGYTF. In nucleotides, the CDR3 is TGCGCCAGCAAACGGACAGGGGAGGTCTATGGCTACACCTTC.

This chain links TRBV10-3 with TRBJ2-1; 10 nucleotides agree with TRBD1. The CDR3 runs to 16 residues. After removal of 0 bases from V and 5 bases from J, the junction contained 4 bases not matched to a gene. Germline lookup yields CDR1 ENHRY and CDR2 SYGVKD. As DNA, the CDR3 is TGTGCCATCAGTGAGTCCCGGGGGACAGGGGACAATGAGCAGTTCTTC. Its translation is CAISESRGTGDNEQFF.

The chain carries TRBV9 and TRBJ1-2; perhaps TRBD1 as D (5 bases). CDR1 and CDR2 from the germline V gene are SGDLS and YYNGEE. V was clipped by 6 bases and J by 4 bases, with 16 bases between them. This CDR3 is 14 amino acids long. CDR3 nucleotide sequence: TGTGCCAGCAACCGCCTAGGGGCACCCTATGGCTACACCTTC. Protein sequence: CASNRLGAPYGYTF.

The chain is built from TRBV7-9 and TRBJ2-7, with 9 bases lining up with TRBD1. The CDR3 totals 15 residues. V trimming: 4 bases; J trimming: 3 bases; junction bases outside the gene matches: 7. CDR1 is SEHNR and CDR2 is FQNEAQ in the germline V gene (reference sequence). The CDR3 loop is CASSSRDRANYEQYF. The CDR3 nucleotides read TGTGCCAGCAGCTCCCGGGACAGGGCAAACTACGAGCAGTACTTC.

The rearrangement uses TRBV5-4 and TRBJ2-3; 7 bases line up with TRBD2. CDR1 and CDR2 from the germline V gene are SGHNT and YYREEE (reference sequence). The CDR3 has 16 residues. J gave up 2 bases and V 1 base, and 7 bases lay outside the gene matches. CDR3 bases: TGTGCCAGCAGCTTGAGGCTAGCGGAGATCACAGATACGCAGTATTTT. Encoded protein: CASSLRLAEITDTQYF.

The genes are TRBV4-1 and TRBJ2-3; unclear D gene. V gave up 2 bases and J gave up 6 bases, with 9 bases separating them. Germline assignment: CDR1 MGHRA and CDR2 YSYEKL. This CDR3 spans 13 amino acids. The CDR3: CASSQTVSDTQYF. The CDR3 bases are TGCGCCAGCAGCCAAACCGTTTCGGATACGCAGTATTTT.

This chain's CDR3 is CASSLQTGGNQPQHF. The CDR3 nucleotides read TGTGCCAGCAGTTTACAGACAGGGGGCAATCAGCCCCAGCATTTT. The V call is TRBV28, the J call TRBJ1-5; 8 bases agree with TRBD1. Germline V gene data show CDR1 as MDHEN and CDR2 as SYDVKM. V lost 2 bases, J lost 2 bases, and 2 bases stayed unmatched. The CDR3 is 15 amino acids.

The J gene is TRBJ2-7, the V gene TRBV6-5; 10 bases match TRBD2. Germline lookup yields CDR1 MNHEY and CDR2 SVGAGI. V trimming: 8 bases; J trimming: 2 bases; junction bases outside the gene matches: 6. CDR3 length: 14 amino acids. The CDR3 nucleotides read TGTGCCAGCGGCAGGACTAGCGGCCCCTACGAGCAGTACTTC. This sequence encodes CASGRTSGPYEQYF.

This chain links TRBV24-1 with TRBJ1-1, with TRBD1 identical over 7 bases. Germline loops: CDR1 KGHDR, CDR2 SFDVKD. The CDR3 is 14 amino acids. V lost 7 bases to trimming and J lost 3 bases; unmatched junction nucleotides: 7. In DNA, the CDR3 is TGTGCCACCAGGACAGGGTCCGGGGACACTGAAGCTTTCTTT. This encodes CATRTGSGDTEAFF.

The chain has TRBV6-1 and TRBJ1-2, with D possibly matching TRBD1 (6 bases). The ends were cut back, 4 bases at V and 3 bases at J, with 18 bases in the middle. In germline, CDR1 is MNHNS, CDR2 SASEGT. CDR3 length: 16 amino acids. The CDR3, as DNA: TGTGCCAGCAGTGTCGACAGGCTCGGTTCGGACTATGGCTACACCTTC. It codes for CASSVDRLGSDYGYTF.

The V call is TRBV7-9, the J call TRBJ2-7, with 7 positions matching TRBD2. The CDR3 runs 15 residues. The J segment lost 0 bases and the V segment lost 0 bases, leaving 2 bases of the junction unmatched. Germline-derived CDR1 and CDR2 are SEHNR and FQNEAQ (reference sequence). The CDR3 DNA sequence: TGTGCCAGCAGCTTAGCGGGGGGGAGCTCCTACGAGCAGTACTTC. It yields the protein CASSLAGGSSYEQYF.

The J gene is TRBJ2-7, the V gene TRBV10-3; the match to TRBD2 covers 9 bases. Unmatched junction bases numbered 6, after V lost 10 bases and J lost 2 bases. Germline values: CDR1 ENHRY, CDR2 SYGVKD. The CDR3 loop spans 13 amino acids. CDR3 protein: CATLGLAAYEQYF. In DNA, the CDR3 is TGTGCCACCCTGGGACTAGCCGCCTACGAGCAGTACTTC.

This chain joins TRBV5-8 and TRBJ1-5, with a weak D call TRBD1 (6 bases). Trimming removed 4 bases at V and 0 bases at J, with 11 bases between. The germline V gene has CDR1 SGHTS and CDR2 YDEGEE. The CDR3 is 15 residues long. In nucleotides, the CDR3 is TGTGCCAGCAGCCTGACAGGTCATAGCAATCAGCCCCAGCATTTT. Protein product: CASSLTGHSNQPQHF.

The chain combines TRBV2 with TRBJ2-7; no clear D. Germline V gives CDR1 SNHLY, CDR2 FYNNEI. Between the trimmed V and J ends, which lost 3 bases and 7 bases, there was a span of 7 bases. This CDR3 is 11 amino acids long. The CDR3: CASSEGIEQYF. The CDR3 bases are TGTGCCAGCAGTGAGGGTATAGAGCAGTACTTC.